One and the same sample provided the 18 T cell receptor beta chains below, sequenced in a study of shared clonotypes between healthy human individuals. Measured with immunoSEQ multiplex PCR; TCRdb has only the in-frame clones, and not every one. The sample includes roughly 2,500,000 clones, roughly 93% seen only once; the top ten take roughly 0.39%. Material for sequencing was naive CD4+ T cells from PBMCs. Subset given: CD45RA+ positively selected. The source is a young man in good health. Some clones in this sample may be carry-over from other donors' samples.

This clone showed up just once. The rearrangement links TRBV6-6 to TRBJ2-1; D is perhaps TRBD2 (5 bases). Trimming cost V 6 bases and J 0 bases, with 12 bases left between them. CDR3 length: 15 residues. CDR1 and CDR2 from the germline V gene are MNHNY and SVGAGI (reference sequence). Written as DNA, the CDR3 is TGTGCCAGCAGCTTAGCGTCCCCCTCCTACAATGAGCAGTTCTTC. It encodes CASSLASPSYNEQFF.

The rearrangement uses TRBV5-6 and TRBJ1-5, with TRBD1 matching 10 bases. V was clipped by 5 bases and J by 7 bases; unmatched bases: 9. The CDR3 contains 15 residues. From germline, CDR1 is SGHDT and CDR2 YYEEEE. CDR3 bases: TGTGCCAGCAGTCTTAGGACAGGGGGGGACCAGCCCCAGCATTTT. This translates into CASSLRTGGDQPQHF.

J is TRBJ1-4 and V is TRBV5-1; TRBD1 aligns across 8 bases. CDR3 size: 15 residues. Trimming removed 4 bases from V and 8 bases from J; junction bases left unmatched: 10. Germline CDR1 and CDR2: SGHRS and YFSETQ. CDR3 DNA sequence: TGCGCCAGCAGCACTTCGACAGGGGCGGAAGAAAAACTGTTTTTT. The encoded protein is CASSTSTGAEEKLFF.

This chain links TRBV9 with TRBJ1-2, with D possibly being TRBD1 (5 bases). Per germline, CDR1 SGDLS and CDR2 YYNGEE. The V and J ends lost 3 bases and 4 bases respectively, with 22 bases between them. This CDR3 is 17 amino acids long. CDR3 residues: CASSENPYGGGSYGYTF. The CDR3 DNA reads as TGTGCCAGCAGCGAGAACCCTTACGGGGGTGGCAGCTATGGCTACACCTTC. Full variable domain (rest looked up from reference TRBV9 and TRBJ1-2): DSGVTQTPKHLITATGQRVTLRCSPRSGDLSVYWYQQSLDQGLQFLIQYYNGEERAKGNILERFSAQQFPDLHSELNLSSLELGDSALYFCASSENPYGGGSYGYTFGSGTRLTVV.

This chain joins TRBV5-1 and TRBJ2-1; 9 positions match TRBD2. Unmatched junction bases numbered 2, after V lost 6 bases and J lost 4 bases. From germline, CDR1 is SGHRS and CDR2 YFSETQ. This CDR3 has 13 residues. The CDR3 region is CASMGLAYNEQFF. In DNA, the CDR3 is TGCGCCAGCATGGGACTAGCTTACAATGAGCAGTTCTTC. Full variable domain (remainder filled in from reference TRBV5-1 and TRBJ2-1): KAGVTQTPRYLIKTRGQQVTLSCSPISGHRSVSWYQQTPGQGLQFLFEYFSETQRNKGNFPGRFSGRQFSNSRSEMNVSTLELGDSALYLCASMGLAYNEQFFGPGTRLTVL.

The chain has TRBV5-4 and TRBJ2-2; TRBD2 matches 11 bases. V dropped 3 bases and J dropped 4; count of bases not matched to a gene: 11. The germline V gene has CDR1 SGHNT and CDR2 YYREEE (reference sequence). The CDR3 contains 18 residues. Written as DNA, the CDR3 is TGTGCCAGCAGCTCCCGGGTAGCGGGAGGGCCCGGCACCGGGGAGCTGTTTTTT. The encoded protein is CASSSRVAGGPGTGELFF.

This clone came up a few times. This sample also contains other DNA sequences that code for the same CDR3. This CDR3 reads CASSLDNSYEQYF. The CDR3 region has the DNA TGCGCCAGCAGCTTGGACAACTCCTACGAGCAGTACTTC. This chain links TRBV5-1 with TRBJ2-7; no clear D gene. The V gene's germline CDR1 is SGHRS and CDR2 YFSETQ. V was shortened by 0 bases and J by 0 bases, with 4 bases between the two germline ends. The CDR3 has 13 residues.

The chain combines TRBV18 with TRBJ2-1; D is unresolved. Deletions cut 6 bases from V and 8 bases from J, with 14 bases between. CDR1 is KGHSH and CDR2 is LQKENI in the germline V gene. The CDR3 has 13 residues. CDR3 in amino acids: CASSLSVVHEQFF. The CDR3 region has the DNA TGTGCCAGCTCTCTGAGCGTTGTCCATGAGCAGTTCTTC.

This chain links TRBV5-4 with TRBJ2-2, with 12 bases fitting TRBD2. CDR3 size: 17 residues. Trimming at V came to 1 base and at J to 6 bases, leaving 7 bases not matched to a gene. The germline gives CDR1 SGHNT, CDR2 YYREEE (reference sequence). The CDR3 DNA reads as TGTGCCAGCAGCTTGCCTGTGACTAGCGGGAGTTCCGGGGAGCTGTTTTTT. Translation: CASSLPVTSGSSGELFF.

The chain joins TRBV5-4 to TRBJ2-3; D gene unclear. CDR1 is SGHNT and CDR2 is YYREEE in the germline V gene (reference sequence). CDR3 length: 15 residues. The V end lost 4 bases, the J end lost 2 bases, and 14 bases lay between the germline ends. CDR3 in amino acids: CASSPQSADTDTQYF. The CDR3 DNA follows: TGTGCCAGCAGCCCCCAGAGTGCGGACACAGATACGCAGTATTTT.

The chain recombines TRBV5-1 with TRBJ2-7; the D is unclear. This CDR3 is built from 13 residues. Germline CDR1 reads SGHRS; CDR2 reads YFSETQ. V lost 4 bases and J lost 3, with 11 bases in between. The CDR3 DNA follows: TGCGCCAGCAGCGAACCCCCCAGCTACGAGCAGTACTTC. This sequence encodes CASSEPPSYEQYF.

The chain carries TRBV7-9 and TRBJ2-3; the match to TRBD1 covers 9 bases. V was clipped by 2 bases and J by 3 bases; unmatched bases: 12. This CDR3 is 18 amino acids long. Germline values: CDR1 SEHNR, CDR2 FQNEAQ (reference sequence). CDR3 bases: TGTGCCAGCAGCTTATTAGGGCGGGACAGGGTTTTTACAGATACGCAGTATTTT. Its protein is CASSLLGRDRVFTDTQYF.

This chain uses TRBV19 with TRBJ2-3; 13 positions match TRBD2. The CDR3 runs 18 residues. The germline CDR1 and CDR2 sequences are LNHDA and SQIVND (reference sequence). V shed 5 bases, J shed 2 bases, and the junction held 10 bases outside the gene matches. The CDR3 sequence is CASSSRTSGSAFTDTQYF. For the CDR3, the DNA is TGTGCCAGTAGTTCCCGGACTAGCGGGAGCGCGTTCACAGATACGCAGTATTTT. Full variable domain (missing parts from reference TRBV19 and TRBJ2-3): DGGITQSPKYLFRKEGQNVTLSCEQNLNHDAMYWYRQDPGQGLRLIYYSQIVNDFQKGDIAEGYSVSREKKESFPLTVTSAQKNPTAFYLCASSSRTSGSAFTDTQYFGPGTRLTVL.

J is TRBJ1-4 and V is TRBV27, with 9 bases that match TRBD1. The CDR3 spans 17 residues. Trimming took 5 bases from V and 0 from J; bases not matched to a gene: 7. Germline CDR1 reads MNHEY; CDR2 reads SMNVEV (reference sequence). This CDR3 reads CASSGTGLLATNEKLFF. The DNA of the CDR3 is TGTGCCAGCAGTGGGACAGGGCTCCTTGCAACTAATGAAAAACTGTTTTTT. The complete variable domain, with remaining parts taken from reference TRBV27 and TRBJ1-4, reads EAQVTQNPRYLITVTGKKLTVTCSQNMNHEYMSWYRQDPGLGLRQIYYSMNVEVTDKGDVPEGYKVSRKEKRNFPLILESPSPNQTSLYFCASSGTGLLATNEKLFFGSGTQLSVL.

CDR3 DNA: TGCGCCAGCAGTTCAACAACAGGGGCGGTGCAGTTCTTC. Its protein is CASSSTTGAVQFF. V gene TRBV5-1 combines with J gene TRBJ2-1; 7 bases match TRBD1. CDR1 and CDR2 (germline): SGHRS, YFSETQ. V shed 5 bases, J shed 12 bases, and the junction held 11 bases outside the gene matches. CDR3 length: 13 residues.

The chain has TRBV19 and TRBJ2-7, with D perhaps TRBD1 (6 bases). The CDR3 spans 15 residues. Trimming shortened V by 9 bases and J by 4 bases, and 22 bases separated the two germline ends. The germline gives CDR1 LNHDA, CDR2 SQIVND (reference sequence). CDR3 sequence: CASGKQGSLGYEQYF. The CDR3 nucleotides are TGTGCCAGCGGGAAACAGGGATCCCTCGGATACGAGCAGTACTTC.

This chain connects TRBV10-3 to TRBJ2-7; D may be TRBD1 (6 bases). This CDR3 region has 14 residues. V was clipped by 4 bases and J by 1 base, with 11 bases between them. Germline CDR1 ENHRY, CDR2 SYGVKD. CDR3 in amino acids: CAISGVGGSYEQYF. CDR3 coding DNA: TGTGCCATCAGTGGGGTAGGGGGTTCCTACGAGCAGTACTTC.

The chain uses TRBV5-1 and TRBJ2-7, with D maybe TRBD1 (6 bases). Germline V CDR1 and CDR2: SGHRS, YFSETQ. V was pared by 9 bases and J by 6 bases, with 13 bases between. The CDR3 runs to 11 residues. CDR3 amino acids: CATHRDREQYF. CDR3 coding DNA: TGCGCCACCCACAGGGATCGCGAGCAGTACTTC.